This TCR beta chain is from a study of CD8+ T cells in alopecia areata. Treatment of the sample: oral pan-JAK inhibitor, 5-10 mg twice daily. Germline-derived CDR1 and CDR2 are SQVTM and ANQGSEA. The germline V and J ends were trimmed by 4 bases and 2 bases, with 12 bases remaining between them. This CDR3 comprises 13 residues. Reverse transcribed after extraction, RNA yielded cDNA as the sequencing template. Assay: immunoSEQ multiplex PCR; the TCRdb copy retains only in-frame clones and omits some. The table shows about 220,000 clones, with approximately 57% occurring only once. The sequencing here drew on CD4+ T cells sorted from blood, taken at week 4, from a patient treated with tofacitinib. The TCR sequence derives from a human donor with alopecia areata. This chain uses TRBV29-1 with TRBJ2-7; D possibly corresponds to TRBD2 (5 bases). The CDR3, as DNA: TGCAGCGTTGCAGAGGACTGGGCCTACGAGCAGTACTTC. This translates into CSVAEDWAYEQYF.